This T cell receptor beta chain was identified during a study of T cell responses to AZD1222 COVID-19 vaccine (dated by TCRdb to about 2021). In terms of the full investigation: A total of 230 to 250 trial participants underwent TCR sequencing, of whom about 210 had received two doses of AZD1222 and about 26 had received two doses of the MenACWY control vaccine. Enrollment into the trials was organized by age into subgroups of 18-55, 56-69 and 70-plus years, and those subgroups contained 148, 28 and 57 TCR-sequenced participants, respectively.

The research as a whole found: The whole spike protein was spanned by vaccine-associated CD4 TCRs, and dominant responses were seen in regions 160-218 and 743-854. In the small 56-69-year group, the increase in depth fell short of significance, most likely because of low power. Reportedly, almost half of the unique spike-specific TCRs recognized epitopes lying outside the regions that are mutated in the B.1.351 and B.1.1.7 variants. Most participants were white British and females outnumbered males, and the authors suggested that clonal diversity may have been underestimated. Conclusions about previously exposed vaccinees are limited because only six or seven AZD1222 recipients were SARS-CoV-2 seropositive at baseline. Because no day 14 peak-response samples were available, repertoires were characterized only after the peak T cell response. Spike-specific TCR breadth and depth rose significantly after two AZD1222 doses compared with day 0 and with MenACWY recipients.

From the cysteine through the phenylalanine, the CDR3 covers 13 amino acids. Only the CDR3 DNA is retained, 39 bases long and in frame from the first base. Trimming leaves V shorter by 2 bases and J shorter by 10 bases, with the junction holding 7 bases beyond the gene matches. CDR1 WNHNN and CDR2 SYGVQD are derived from the germline V gene (reference sequence). Per the publication, the time point label means: about 28 days (+/-7) after the second vaccine dose. The treatment or condition label of this sample denotes: meningococcal conjugate vaccine given as trial control. The vaccinee samples were drawn from two UK trials, COV001 and COV002, one of which was a single-blind randomized controlled phase 2/3 trial testing AZD1222 (ChAdOx1 nCoV-19) in healthy adults. For TCRbeta chain sequencing, PBMC samples from trial participants were taken at day 0 and at day 28 after the second dose. The CDR3 regions of human TCRbeta chains were analyzed by immunosequencing. On the authors' methods: TCRs in the repertoires were compared against a reference library of SARS-CoV-2-specific TCRs that had been generated with the MIRA antigen-specificity platform. Breadth meant the fraction of unique TCRs that were SARS-CoV-2-associated, whereas depth meant the fraction of total T cells that were SARS-CoV-2-associated. Using the MIRA data, each spike-specific TCR was mapped to the spike region that the TCR reacts to and placed in a CD4 or CD8 class. Log10-transformed breadth and depth values were compared by one-way ANOVA with Sidak's multiple comparisons tests. The source is immuneACCESS, and TCRdb retained only in-frame sequences with V and J called. Part of the clones is not carried over; for the studies checked, unresolved V genes explain less than half of this, and the remainder is unexplained. Clone size and V and J calls were adopted from that table, with D and trimming inferred from the DNA. For this sample the table gives some 150,000 clones, of which about 82% were detected only once. Of the sample, approximately 8% is held by the ten largest clones.

Concerning this clone itself: Its binding antigen is unknown. The record has no base qualities; no much larger clone is one base away.

The sample was peripheral blood, taken 28 days after the second dose of the MenACWY control vaccine. The V and J segments used are TRBV10-1 and TRBJ1-1, and 7 junction bases match TRBD1. The clonotype was recovered from an adult who received the MenACWY meningococcal vaccine as a control. This receptor has the CDR3 CASSETLRDRAFF. The DNA is TGCGCCAGCAGTGAGACCCTCCGGGACAGAGCTTTCTTT.